This T cell receptor beta chain came from a study of blood T cells in healthy people across ages. A J-beta primer mix and a sample-barcoded 5' primer were used in a second PCR of about 7 to 11 cycles. With 12 random nucleotides, a template-switch adaptor tagged each individual cDNA molecule. From the 5' RACE reads, TCRdb called clonotypes with MiXCR, one entry per CDR3 protein. The repertoire includes 1.8 million or so distinct CDR3 sequences, around 42% of them detected once, and roughly 23% sits in the top ten. Each donor had approximately 10 milliliters of peripheral blood drawn. Study outcomes and limitations: Significant beta diversity loss was already apparent by age about 39, declining roughly linearly.

To note about this clonotype: Its antigen is not identified. A junction end diverges from the germline sequence, so it may reflect a read error.

The clonotype comes from a human donor in good health. Sequencing was carried out using blood.

The CDR3 nucleotides are TGTGCCAGTAGCTTTATCATCTCCTACAATGAGCAGTACTTC. Translated, it gives CASSFIISYNEQYF. V usage is TRBV7-2 and J usage is TRBJ2-1, with unresolved D. The J call is uncertain, as TRBJ2-7 better fits the DNA end. Germline CDR1 SGHTA, CDR2 FQGNSA. This CDR3 is built from 14 residues.